A single sample gave rise to the 24 T cell receptor beta chains below, sequenced in a study of immune cell composition in non-small cell lung cancer. Produced via immunoSEQ multiplex PCR; TCRdb's table is partial and in-frame only. The profile shows approximately 14,000 clones, around 75% of them singletons. Input material: lung tumor tissue. The source is a human donor with non-small cell lung cancer.

The V call is TRBV6-1, the J call TRBJ1-2; D remains unclear. The CDR3 runs 16 residues. With 0 bases removed from V and 2 bases from J, the gap between germline ends came to 13 bases. Germline V lookup: CDR1 MNHNS, CDR2 SASEGT. The CDR3 DNA follows: TGTGCCAGCAGTGAAGCGGTGCCGGCCGGGAACTATGGCTACACCTTC. Translating gives CASSEAVPAGNYGYTF.

V gene TRBV2 combines with J gene TRBJ2-7; 10 bases map to TRBD2. V dropped 4 bases and J dropped 5; count of bases not matched to a gene: 5. The CDR3 sequence is 14 residues long. Germline CDR1 SNHLY, CDR2 FYNNEI. The CDR3 here is CASSGSGGVDEQYF. The CDR3 nucleotides are TGTGCCAGCAGTGGGAGCGGGGGGGTGGACGAGCAGTACTTC.

This sequence joins TRBV19 and TRBJ2-2, with TRBD1 matching over 9 bases. Germline lookup yields CDR1 LNHDA and CDR2 SQIVND (reference sequence). The CDR3 consists of 16 residues. The junction had 6 bases not matched to a gene; V was cut back by 4 bases and J by 3 bases. For the CDR3, the DNA is TGTGCCAGTAGTAGGGGGACAGGGCCATACACCGGGGAGCTGTTTTTT. Encoded protein: CASSRGTGPYTGELFF.

V and J are TRBV5-6 and TRBJ2-5; D perhaps matches TRBD2 (5 bases). Trimming shortened V by 4 bases and J by 5 bases, and 12 bases separated the two germline ends. CDR1 is SGHDT and CDR2 is YYEEEE in the germline V gene. The CDR3 contains 13 residues. The DNA for the CDR3 is TGTGCCAGCAGCGCGGGCCCGACGGAGACCCAGTACTTC. It is translated as CASSAGPTETQYF.

This sequence joins TRBV7-2 and TRBJ2-3; the match to TRBD2 covers 8 bases. CDR1 and CDR2 from the germline V gene are SGHTA and FQGNSA. This CDR3 has 16 residues. After removal of 5 bases from V and 3 bases from J, the junction contained 10 bases not matched to a gene. The CDR3 loop reads CASSPTGTSRTDTQYF. CDR3 in DNA: TGTGCCAGCAGCCCGACCGGGACTAGTAGGACAGATACGCAGTATTTT. Full variable domain (remainder filled in from reference TRBV7-2 and TRBJ2-3): GAGVSQSPSNKVTEKGKDVELRCDPISGHTALYWYRQSLGQGLEFLIYFQGNSAPDKSGLPSDRFSAERTGGSVSTLTIQRTQQEDSAVYLCASSPTGTSRTDTQYFGPGTRLTVL.

The V and J genes are TRBV4-2 and TRBJ2-7; perhaps TRBD1 as D (5 bases). The CDR3 runs 16 residues. V was cut by 0 bases and J by 2 bases, with 14 bases left in between. Germline CDR1 reads LGHNA; CDR2 reads YNFKEQ. Written as DNA, the CDR3 is TGTGCCAGCAGCCAAGACCAGACAGTTAGAACCTACGAGCAGTACTTC. This sequence encodes CASSQDQTVRTYEQYF.

The chain couples TRBV7-2 to TRBJ2-7; 9 positions agree with TRBD2. V lost 1 base and J lost 4; bases outside the gene matches: 5. Germline values: CDR1 SGHTA, CDR2 FQGNSA. The length of the CDR3 is 15 residues. CDR3 region: CASSLEGGRGYEQYF. CDR3 nucleotides: TGTGCCAGCAGCTTAGAGGGCGGGAGGGGGTACGAGCAGTACTTC.

This chain uses TRBV7-6 with TRBJ1-1; 7 bases are a match to TRBD1. Germline V gives CDR1 SGHVS, CDR2 FNYEAQ. The CDR3 runs to 15 residues. The V segment lost 5 bases and the J segment 1 base; nucleotides outside the gene matches: 7. CDR3 bases: TGTGCCAGCAGCCCTCGACAGGGCACGAACACTGAAGCTTTCTTT. This codes for CASSPRQGTNTEAFF.

The chain links TRBV6-5 to TRBJ1-5, with a weak D call TRBD1 (5 bases). Germline lookup yields CDR1 MNHEY and CDR2 SVGAGI. The CDR3 length is 15 residues. V was cut by 5 bases and J by 2 bases, with 13 bases left in between. The DNA for the CDR3 is TGTGCCAGCAGTCCGTCTCAGGGTGGCAATCAGCCCCAGCATTTT. As protein: CASSPSQGGNQPQHF.

This clone has only one observation. The chain combines TRBV28 with TRBJ2-7; a weak D match, TRBD2 (6 bases). This CDR3 has 16 amino acids. V was clipped by 6 bases and J by 6 bases, with 24 bases between them. Germline values: CDR1 MDHEN, CDR2 SYDVKM. The DNA for the CDR3 is TGTGCCAGCAGCAAACCGGGGGTGGCAGGGATTGGCGAGCAGTACTTC. Amino acid sequence: CASSKPGVAGIGEQYF.

This clone was counted between two and nine times. This sequence joins TRBV18 and TRBJ1-2; D is ambiguous. The CDR3 length is 15 residues. Germline CDR1 reads KGHSH; CDR2 reads LQKENI. V lost 3 bases and J lost 0, with 11 bases in between. The CDR3 region is CASSPIQETNYGYTF. DNA for the CDR3: TGTGCCAGCTCACCGATTCAGGAAACTAACTATGGCTACACCTTC. The full variable domain, its missing parts supplied by reference TRBV18 and TRBJ1-2, is NAGVMQNPRHLVRRRGQEARLRCSPMKGHSHVYWYRQLPEEGLKFMVYLQKENIIDESGMPKERFSAEFPKEGPSILRIQQVVRGDSAAYFCASSPIQETNYGYTFGSGTRLTVV.

In this sample, this clone turned up a few times. This chain links TRBV4-2 with TRBJ2-1, with TRBD2 as a possible D gene (5 bases). Germline V gene lookup returns CDR1 LGHNA and CDR2 YNFKEQ. The V gene lost 4 bases and the J gene lost 3 bases, with 10 bases spanning the gap. This CDR3 region has 14 residues. The CDR3 coding sequence is TGTGCCAGCAGCCCTTACGGGGACTACAATGAGCAGTTCTTC. It specifies CASSPYGDYNEQFF.

The rearrangement uses TRBV29-1 and TRBJ2-5; tentatively, D is TRBD2 (5 bases). Deletions cut 4 bases from V and 5 bases from J, with 14 bases between. CDR1 and CDR2 from the germline V gene are SQVTM and ANQGSEA. The CDR3 consists of 13 residues. In DNA, the CDR3 is TGCAGCGTTGCCCAATCAAAGCGGGAGACCCAGTACTTC. Its protein is CSVAQSKRETQYF.

The CDR3 nucleotides read TGTGCCAGCTCGTCACAGGGGTCGGTCGATCAGCCCCAGCATTTT. Protein sequence: CASSSQGSVDQPQHF. This chain uses TRBV18 with TRBJ1-5; TRBD1 matches at 7 bases. This CDR3 has 15 amino acids. Germline lookup yields CDR1 KGHSH and CDR2 LQKENI. V trimming: 6 bases; J trimming: 5 bases; junction bases outside the gene matches: 10. The full variable domain, rest sourced from reference TRBV18 and TRBJ1-5, is NAGVMQNPRHLVRRRGQEARLRCSPMKGHSHVYWYRQLPEEGLKFMVYLQKENIIDESGMPKERFSAEFPKEGPSILRIQQVVRGDSAAYFCASSSQGSVDQPQHFGDGTRLSIL.

The CDR3 spells CASSVDRTGLGNTIYF. The CDR3 bases are TGTGCCAGCAGCGTAGATCGGACAGGGCTGGGAAACACCATATATTTT. The chain carries TRBV9 and TRBJ1-3; 8 positions agree with TRBD1. CDR3 length equals 16 residues. Germline V gene lookup returns CDR1 SGDLS and CDR2 YYNGEE. V dropped 0 bases and J dropped 4; count of bases not matched to a gene: 6.

The chain links TRBV7-6 to TRBJ2-2; possibly TRBD1 for D (6 bases). The CDR3 is 17 residues long. V shed 5 bases and J shed 2 bases, with 18 bases lying between them. Germline CDR1 and CDR2: SGHVS and FNYEAQ. CDR3 sequence: CASSQNPYRANTGELFF. The CDR3 nucleotides read TGTGCCAGCAGCCAAAATCCATACAGGGCCAACACCGGGGAGCTGTTTTTT.

This clone has just a few counts. CDR3 DNA sequence: TGTGCCAGCGTGATCAGAAGGGGGTCAGATACGCAGTATTTT. It encodes CASVIRRGSDTQYF. This chain uses TRBV6-5 with TRBJ2-3; weak D call: TRBD1 (6 bases). This CDR3 contains 14 residues. Looked up from germline, CDR1 is MNHEY and CDR2 is SVGAGI. Trimming shortened V by 8 bases and J by 4 bases, and 16 bases separated the two germline ends.

The chain carries TRBV5-1 and TRBJ2-2; maybe TRBD1 (6 bases). V was trimmed by 0 bases and J by 4 bases, leaving 10 bases between them. This CDR3 spans 15 amino acids. Germline CDR1 is SGHRS and CDR2 is YFSETQ. The CDR3: CASSLGDTFTGELFF. The CDR3 region has the DNA TGCGCCAGCAGCTTGGGGGACACCTTCACCGGGGAGCTGTTTTTT.

The chain is built from TRBV11-2 and TRBJ1-1, with D possibly TRBD1 on 6 matching bases. Germline-derived CDR1 and CDR2 are SGHAT and FQNNGV. The CDR3 is 11 residues long. Trimming removed 10 bases from V and 10 bases from J, with 16 bases in between. The DNA for the CDR3 is TGTGCCATCCGGACAGTTGTCGGAGCTTTCTTT. It yields the protein CAIRTVVGAFF.

V usage is TRBV5-6 and J usage is TRBJ2-3; D is uncertain. CDR1 and CDR2 (germline): SGHDT, YYEEEE. V lost 3 bases to trimming and J lost 2 bases, with 10 bases between them. This CDR3 comprises 14 residues. In DNA form, the CDR3 reads TGTGCCAGCAGCTATGCAGTTTACACAGATACGCAGTATTTT. As protein: CASSYAVYTDTQYF.

This clone has just a few counts. The J gene is TRBJ1-2, the V gene TRBV7-9; perhaps TRBD1 as D (5 bases). V was trimmed by 0 bases and J by 4 bases, leaving 15 bases between them. This CDR3 region has 16 residues. The germline gives CDR1 SEHNR, CDR2 FQNEAQ (reference sequence). This chain's CDR3 is CASSLARGAVVYGYTF. Here the CDR3 DNA reads TGTGCCAGCAGCTTAGCTAGGGGCGCGGTCGTCTATGGCTACACCTTC.

CDR3: CASSIRGGTSGANVLTF. CDR3 nucleotides: TGTGCCAGTAGTATTAGGGGCGGTACCTCTGGGGCCAACGTCCTGACTTTC. V and J are TRBV19 and TRBJ2-6; TRBD1 might be the D (5 bases). V was trimmed by 3 bases and J by 0 bases, leaving 12 bases between them. Germline assignment: CDR1 LNHDA and CDR2 SQIVND (reference sequence). The CDR3 is made up of 17 amino acids.

The rearrangement uses TRBV2 and TRBJ1-1, with 7 bases aligning to TRBD1. This CDR3 comprises 13 residues. V was clipped by 5 bases and J by 4 bases; unmatched bases: 4. CDR1 is SNHLY, CDR2 FYNNEI, per germline. The CDR3 is CASSSDRATEAFF. The CDR3 DNA reads as TGTGCCAGCAGTTCTGACAGGGCCACTGAAGCTTTCTTT.

This chain joins TRBV6-6 and TRBJ2-1, with 8 bases fitting TRBD2. CDR1 and CDR2 (germline): MNHNY, SVGAGI (reference sequence). The CDR3 sequence is 15 residues long. Trimming cost V 5 bases and J 4 bases; bases outside gene matches: 7. The CDR3 coding sequence is TGTGCCAGCAGTCCCGGGATAGCGGGGTACAATGAGCAGTTCTTC. Its translation: CASSPGIAGYNEQFF.